Presented here are 9 T cell receptor beta chains from one specimen sequenced in a study of blood T cell repertoires in COVID-19. Profiled with immunoSEQ multiplex PCR; TCRdb holds only in-frame clones, not every one. Found here are 220,000 or so clones, roughly 81% of them singletons; the top ten hold 2.5% to 3.5%. Sequences were obtained from peripheral blood. These receptors were collected from a man aged 50 to 60 who had recovered from COVID-19.

V is TRBV6-5 and J is TRBJ1-4; no reliable D call. Trimming shortened V by 0 bases and J by 4 bases, and 9 bases separated the two germline ends. Germline V CDR1 and CDR2: MNHEY, SVGAGI. The CDR3 has 15 residues. Here the CDR3 reads CASSYSIAVNEKLFF. The CDR3 DNA reads as TGTGCCAGCAGTTACTCGATCGCAGTTAATGAAAAACTGTTTTTT.

The genes are TRBV9 and TRBJ2-3; no definite D call. CDR3 length: 14 amino acids. V lost 0 bases to trimming and J lost 6 bases, with 11 bases between them. Germline-derived CDR1 and CDR2 are SGDLS and YYNGEE. CDR3 loop: CASSVVRYVDTQYF. CDR3 nucleotides: TGTGCCAGCAGCGTAGTCCGCTACGTGGATACGCAGTATTTT.

The rearrangement uses TRBV28 and TRBJ2-1, with unresolved D. This CDR3 comprises 14 residues. V was clipped by 2 bases and J by 0 bases, with 5 bases between them. In germline, CDR1 is MDHEN, CDR2 SYDVKM. The CDR3 DNA reads as TGTGCCAGCAGTTTAGCTAGCTCCTACAATGAGCAGTTCTTC. Its protein is CASSLASSYNEQFF.

The sample holds one count of this clone. The chain couples TRBV27 to TRBJ2-7, with D maybe TRBD1 (5 bases). V lost 6 bases and J lost 3, with 6 bases in between. The germline V gene has CDR1 MNHEY and CDR2 SMNVEV (reference sequence). The CDR3 contains 11 residues. CDR3 in DNA: TGTGCCAGCAGAACAGGCTACGAGCAGTACTTC. It yields the protein CASRTGYEQYF.

This clone was counted at least ten times. The chain recombines TRBV29-1 with TRBJ1-5, with D possibly TRBD1 on 6 matching bases. The CDR3 length is 15 residues. Germline lookup yields CDR1 SQVTM and CDR2 ANQGSEA. V was clipped by 4 bases and J by 4 bases, with 17 bases between them. CDR3 sequence (DNA): TGCAGCGTTGTAGGGGACAATTCACCAAATCAGCCCCAGCATTTT. It yields the protein CSVVGDNSPNQPQHF. Full variable domain (missing parts from reference TRBV29-1 and TRBJ1-5): SAVISQKPSRDICQRGTSLTIQCQVDSQVTMMFWYRQQPGQSLTLIATANQGSEATYESGFVIDKFPISRPNLTFSTLTVSNMSPEDSSIYLCSVVGDNSPNQPQHFGDGTRLSIL.

The chain recombines TRBV10-1 with TRBJ2-2; 9 bases are a match to TRBD2. Germline lookup yields CDR1 WNHNN and CDR2 SYGVQD (reference sequence). V gave up 3 bases and J gave up 7 bases; unmatched junction bases: 0. The CDR3 contains 13 residues. The CDR3 DNA follows: TGCGCCAGCAGTGAACTAGCGGGCGGGGAGCTGTTTTTT. Amino acids: CASSELAGGELFF.

In its sample, this clone was seen once. The chain is built from TRBV28 and TRBJ1-1; TRBD1 might be the D (6 bases). The CDR3 runs 16 residues. In germline, CDR1 is MDHEN, CDR2 SYDVKM. Trimming took 2 bases from V and 1 from J, leaving 14 bases between them. The CDR3 sequence is CASSLNGGARNTEAFF. CDR3 nucleotide sequence: TGTGCCAGCAGTTTAAATGGGGGGGCGCGGAACACTGAAGCTTTCTTT.

The rearrangement links TRBV2 to TRBJ2-7; 7 nucleotides align to TRBD2. Trimming took 8 bases from V and 1 from J; bases not matched to a gene: 8. This CDR3 spans 14 amino acids. Germline CDR1 SNHLY, CDR2 FYNNEI. The CDR3 loop is CASLSTGGSYEQYF. CDR3 bases: TGTGCCAGCCTCTCCACGGGAGGATCCTACGAGCAGTACTTC.

The rearrangement joins TRBV27 to TRBJ2-3, with 10 bases matching TRBD2. The CDR3 runs to 15 residues. The V segment lost 2 bases and the J segment 6 bases; nucleotides outside the gene matches: 5. CDR1 MNHEY and CDR2 SMNVEV come from the germline V gene (reference sequence). The CDR3: CASSLRPSGSDTQYF. The CDR3 bases are TGTGCCAGCAGTTTAAGGCCTAGCGGGAGCGATACGCAGTATTTT.